A selection of T cell receptor beta chains follows, all from one sample in a study of blood T cell repertoires in COVID-19. The data were produced by immunoSEQ multiplex PCR, yet TCRdb's version contains in-frame clones alone and is incomplete. The table lists about 88,000 clones, about two thirds of them singletons. Sequenced input: peripheral blood. All receptors derive from a woman aged 55 to 70 in a cohort sampled during active or convalescent COVID-19. CDR3s include the opening cysteine and the closing phenylalanine or tryptophan. A D gene is named only where the DNA matches it firmly. The size field is filled for only some rows; it gives once, few, many or a size class.

>TRBD1|TRBJ1-2|TRBV4-1|-
CASSSGQGAWYGYTF
TGCGCCAGCAGTTCTGGACAGGGGGCTTGGTATGGCTACACCTTC
>TRBD1|TRBJ1-3|TRBV6-1|-
CASSALGQFSGNTIYF
TGTGCCAGCAGTGCCCTGGGACAGTTCTCTGGAAACACCATATATTTT
>-|TRBJ2-5|TRBV21-1|-
CASSLKPLAGGTQETQYF
TGTGCCAGCAGCCTCAAACCCCTAGCGGGGGGGACTCAAGAGACCCAGTACTTC
>-|TRBJ1-6|TRBV7-3|many
CASAQGYNSPLHF
TGTGCCAGCGCGCAGGGGTATAATTCACCCCTCCACTTT
>-|TRBJ1-1|TRBV6-2/TRBV6-3|many
CASSRQEVAEAFF
TGTGCCAGCAGTCGACAGGAAGTCGCTGAAGCTTTCTTT
>TRBD1|TRBJ2-5|TRBV14|-
CASSRDRGIRETQYF
TGTGCCAGCAGCCGGGACAGGGGAATAAGAGAGACCCAGTACTTC
>-|TRBJ2-5|TRBV4-1|-
CASSQVTGIQETQYF
TGCGCCAGCAGCCAAGTTACAGGGATTCAAGAGACCCAGTACTTC
>-|TRBJ2-1|TRBV10-3|-
CAISDRVAGSHNEQFF
TGTGCCATCAGTGACAGGGTCGCGGGGTCTCACAATGAGCAGTTCTTC
>-|TRBJ2-2|TRBV5-1|-
CASSFQAHANTGELFF
TGCGCCAGCAGCTTTCAGGCCCACGCGAACACCGGGGAGCTGTTTTTT
>TRBD2|TRBJ2-1|TRBV2|-
CASMRLAGGMNEQFF
TGTGCCAGCATGAGGTTAGCGGGGGGTATGAATGAGCAGTTCTTC
>-|TRBJ2-5|TRBV7-9|-
CASSPGLQETQYF
TGTGCCAGCAGCCCGGGACTCCAAGAGACCCAGTACTTC
>-|TRBJ2-3|TRBV5-1|-
CASSLARVGSDTQYF
TGCGCCAGCAGCTTGGCCAGGGTAGGGTCAGATACGCAGTATTTT
>-|TRBJ1-2|TRBV18|-
CASSPPSGGVTVGYTF
TGTGCCAGCTCACCACCGTCGGGGGGCGTCACCGTGGGCTACACCTTC
>TRBD2|TRBJ2-1|TRBV7-8|-
CASSLVGGNGGGWFF
TGTGCCAGCAGCTTAGTGGGCGGAAATGGCGGGGGTTGGTTCTTC
>-|TRBJ1-2|TRBV29-1|-
CSVEEYGAGSMRYTF
TGCAGCGTTGAAGAATACGGGGCGGGATCTATGCGCTACACCTTC
>-|TRBJ1-2|TRBV7-9|-
CASSLQVPGAHGYTF
TGTGCCAGCAGCTTACAGGTGCCAGGGGCTCACGGCTACACCTTC
>-|TRBJ1-4|TRBV6-2/TRBV6-3|-
CASSYSFWEEREKLFF
TGTGCCAGCAGTTACTCATTCTGGGAGGAGCGTGAAAAACTGTTTTTT
>TRBD1|TRBJ2-7|TRBV19|-
CAIKTGQFSYEQYF
TGTGCCATCAAGACAGGGCAGTTCTCCTACGAGCAGTACTTC
>-|TRBJ2-7|TRBV6-5|-
CASSRQTGAYEQYF
TGTGCCAGCAGTCGACAGACAGGCGCCTACGAGCAGTACTTC
>TRBD1|TRBJ2-3|TRBV4-3|many
CASSQDPSGTGSTDTQYF
TGCGCCAGCAGCCAAGATCCGTCCGGGACAGGGTCTACAGATACGCAGTATTTT
>-|TRBJ1-2|TRBV7-8|-
CASSLALGGWGYTF
TGTGCCAGCAGCTTAGCCCTAGGGGGTTGGGGCTACACCTTC
>TRBD1|TRBJ1-2|TRBV5-8|-
CASSLTGGGGYTF
TGTGCCAGCAGCTTGACAGGGGGCGGTGGCTACACCTTC
>TRBD1|TRBJ2-5|TRBV28|few
CASSLPGQGETQYF
TGTGCCAGCAGTTTACCGGGACAGGGAGAGACCCAGTACTTC
>-|TRBJ1-1|TRBV5-1|-
CASSVGHMNTEAFF
TGCGCCAGCAGCGTTGGACACATGAACACTGAAGCTTTCTTT
>-|TRBJ1-1|TRBV27|-
CASSLSRQMNTEAFF
TGTGCCAGCAGTTTATCGAGACAGATGAACACTGAAGCTTTCTTT
>-|TRBJ2-3|TRBV5-4|-
CASSPQSQGDTQYF
TGTGCCAGCAGCCCACAATCCCAGGGGGATACGCAGTATTTT
>TRBD2|TRBJ2-1|TRBV2|-
CASSKLAGQVVEQFF
TGTGCCAGCAGTAAACTAGCGGGTCAGGTGGTTGAGCAGTTCTTC